Sequencing of this T cell receptor beta chain was carried out in a study of cytomegalovirus exposure and HLA in healthy donors. Study-level results: Researchers reported in a later analysis that common viral pathogens appeared linked to several top clusters.

The PCR ran on 60 Vbeta and 13 Jbeta primers. Assay: immunoSEQ multiplex PCR; the TCRdb copy retains only in-frame clones and omits some. The table lists some 91,000 clones, around 76% of them singletons. CDR1 KGHSH and CDR2 LQKENI come from the germline V gene. V lost 3 bases to trimming and J lost 8 bases; unmatched junction nucleotides: 9. The CDR3 runs 15 residues. This clone was detected only a few times. The antigen is undetermined. The chain carries TRBV18 and TRBJ2-1, with 8 bases aligning to TRBD2. Sequencing was done on a sample of PBMCs. This sequence was found in a man in his forties in good health and CMV-seropositive. In DNA, the CDR3 is TGTGCCAGCTCACCCCCGGGGCGGGAGGTCGATGAGCAGTTCTTC. Residues: CASSPPGREVDEQFF.